The table lists the clone carrying this T cell receptor (beta chain) with a few counts. Antigen: not known. This specimen comes from a study of long-term antiretroviral therapy in people with HIV. Findings and limits, study-wide: Participants lacked recorded data on ART adherence, viral resistance or therapy changes. ART-treated samples gained diversity yet remained below transplant donor controls. In the period from the mid-2000s to the late 2010s, blood was collected, possibly under older ART regimens.

Version v3.0 of the immunoSEQ assay was performed at survey level. Data came from immunoSEQ multiplex PCR; TCRdb stores just in-frame clones and leaves some out. The data hold roughly 42,000 clones, with about nine tenths observed a single time. V gave up 4 bases and J gave up 3 bases; unmatched junction bases: 4. CDR1 is MNHNS and CDR2 is SASEGT in the germline V gene. The CDR3 covers 14 residues. The sequence was obtained from a woman aged 45 to 65 with HIV. This sequence joins TRBV6-1 and TRBJ2-7; 9 bases are shared with TRBD2. The sample in question was unsorted PBMCs, obtained 0.1 years before starting antiretroviral therapy. The CDR3 sequence: CASSVGGGVYEQYF. The CDR3 bases are TGTGCCAGCAGTGTTGGCGGGGGGGTCTACGAGCAGTACTTC.